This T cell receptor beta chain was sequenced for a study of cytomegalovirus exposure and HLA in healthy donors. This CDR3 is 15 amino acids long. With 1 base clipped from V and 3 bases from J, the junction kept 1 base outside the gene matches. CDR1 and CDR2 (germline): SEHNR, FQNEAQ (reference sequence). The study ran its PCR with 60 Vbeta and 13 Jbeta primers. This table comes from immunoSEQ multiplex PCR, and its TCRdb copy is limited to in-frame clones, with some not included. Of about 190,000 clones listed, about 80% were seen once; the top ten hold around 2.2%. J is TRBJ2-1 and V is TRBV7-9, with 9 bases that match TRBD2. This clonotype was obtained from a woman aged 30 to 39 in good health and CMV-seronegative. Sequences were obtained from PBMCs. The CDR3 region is CASSLVLAGYNEQFF. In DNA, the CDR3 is TGTGCCAGCAGCTTAGTACTAGCGGGCTACAATGAGCAGTTCTTC.